This T cell receptor beta chain originates from a study of T cells in Graves' hyperthyroidism and ophthalmopathy. General study findings and limits: A 13 V-J model separated ophthalmopathy from stable hyperthyroidism.

A word on this clonotype: No antigen is known for it.

TCR beta CDR3 regions were amplified from RNA. The study used the HTBI primer set for a first-round RT-PCR of the TCR CDR3. TCRdb redid the calling of the multiplex PCR reads with MiXCR, one entry per CDR3 protein. The table lists more than 350,000 distinct CDR3 sequences, about a sixth of them singletons, with around a third in the top ten. The V end was cut by 6 bases, the J end by 8 bases, with 20 bases between. This CDR3 contains 14 residues. Germline loops: CDR1 DFQATT, CDR2 SNEGSKA (reference sequence). Not enrolled were patients with uncontrolled infection, other autoimmune disease, pregnancy or lactation.

Sequencing was performed on blood. The TCR comes from a woman aged 25 to 39 with Graves' hyperthyroidism that later progressed to Graves' ophthalmopathy. V usage is TRBV20-1 and J usage is TRBJ1-3, with D possibly TRBD1 on 6 matching bases. CDR3 sequence reads: CSAVWRGEWDTIYF. Here the CDR3 DNA reads TGCAGTGCCGTCTGGAGGGGGGAATGGGACACCATATATTTT.